This T cell receptor beta chain derives from a study of regulatory T cells in long-lasting Graves disease. On the study more broadly: Disease was considered persistent Graves' disease after over 5 years of antithyroid drugs (with positive TSH receptor antibodies). Notes on the study in general: Persistent Graves' disease cases displayed lower TCR diversity than newly diagnosed ones.

As concerns this clonotype: The antigen is undetermined.

Germline V gene data show CDR1 as DFQATT and CDR2 as SNEGSKA (reference sequence). After removal of 3 bases from V and 0 bases from J, the junction contained 3 bases not matched to a gene. The CDR3 runs 14 residues. Time point in this sample: persistent/refractory GD, antithyroid drugs over 5 years with positive TRAb. With RNA extracted from PBMCs as input, the TCR library was made. Arm-PCR of CDR3 regions and iRepertoire HTBI primers were the basis on which TCR beta libraries were built. TCRdb redid the calling of the multiplex PCR reads with MiXCR, one entry per CDR3 protein. Among a few hundred thousand distinct CDR3 sequences, 22% were seen once, and the ten largest hold about an eighth.

The source material was peripheral blood mononuclear cells (PBMCs), sampled when the disease was refractory, from a patient treated with antithyroid drugs. The chain is built from TRBV20-1 and TRBJ2-7; 9 positions agree with TRBD1. The receptor was isolated from a female donor with Graves disease. The DNA for the CDR3 is TGCAGTGCTAGCAGGACAGGGGCCTCCTACGAGCAGTACTTC. Translated: CSASRTGASYEQYF.